The clone carrying this T cell receptor beta chain is medium-sized (0.01 to 0.1%) in the sample. Time point of the sample: patch test 1, 2 weeks after DPC sensitization. Indicated treatment: therapeutic diphenylcyclopropenone sensitization with weekly scalp DPC. This entry comes from a study of human T cells and chemical hapten exposure. About the study: Sensitizing treatment utilized 2% DPC over a 2 cm by 2 cm portion of upper inner arm skin. Patch testing was performed with 0.01% DPC on the upper back, with reading at 6 days.

MiXCR was run by TCRdb on the RACE reads, yielding one entry per CDR3 protein. The sample has about 14,000 distinct CDR3 sequences; over 15% are singletons. The receptor was derived from a woman aged 25 to 39 with alopecia areata. Some clones in this sample may be carry-over from other donors' samples. The source material was whole blood, sampled in connection with sensitization to the hapten diphenylcyclopropenone (DPC).

CDR3 nucleotide sequence: TGTGCCAGCAGCCCTGGGTTAGTAGCCAAAAACATTCAGTACTTC. It specifies CASSPGLVAKNIQYF. The chain combines TRBV5-6 with TRBJ2-4; D is unresolved. Trimming removed 4 bases from V and 0 bases from J, with 11 bases in between. CDR1 and CDR2 (germline): SGHDT, YYEEEE. The CDR3 totals 15 residues.